The clone carrying this T cell receptor (beta chain) was recorded a few times. The antigen is undetermined. The sample is drawn from a study of CD8+ T cells in alopecia areata. About the research overall: Treated patients swallowed 5 to 10 mg of oral tofacitinib twice daily. Findings and limits, study-wide: It was lesional scalp, especially alopecia totalis/universalis, that showed higher clonality than normal scalp. Researchers reported that TCR sharing among patients proved less clear than in mice, possibly HLA-linked.

This CDR3 contains 14 residues. Per germline, CDR1 MNHEY and CDR2 SVGAGI. V shed 8 bases and J 1 base; nucleotides not matched to a gene: 7. In alopecia areata patients, both lesional scalp punch biopsies and peripheral blood were collected. In each case, RNA was isolated and then reverse transcribed into cDNA as the sequencing template. Sequencing used immunoSEQ multiplex PCR; TCRdb keeps in-frame clones, though not all of them. The table records 140,000 or so clones, 45% to 60% of them present only once. This chain joins TRBV6-5 and TRBJ1-1; 7 bases align to TRBD1. The TCR sequence derives from a human donor with alopecia areata. The sample in question was CD4+ T cells sorted from blood, obtained at week 0. The CDR3: CASSHRGRNTEAFF. The CDR3 nucleotides read TGTGCCAGCTCCCACAGGGGACGGAACACTGAAGCTTTCTTT.